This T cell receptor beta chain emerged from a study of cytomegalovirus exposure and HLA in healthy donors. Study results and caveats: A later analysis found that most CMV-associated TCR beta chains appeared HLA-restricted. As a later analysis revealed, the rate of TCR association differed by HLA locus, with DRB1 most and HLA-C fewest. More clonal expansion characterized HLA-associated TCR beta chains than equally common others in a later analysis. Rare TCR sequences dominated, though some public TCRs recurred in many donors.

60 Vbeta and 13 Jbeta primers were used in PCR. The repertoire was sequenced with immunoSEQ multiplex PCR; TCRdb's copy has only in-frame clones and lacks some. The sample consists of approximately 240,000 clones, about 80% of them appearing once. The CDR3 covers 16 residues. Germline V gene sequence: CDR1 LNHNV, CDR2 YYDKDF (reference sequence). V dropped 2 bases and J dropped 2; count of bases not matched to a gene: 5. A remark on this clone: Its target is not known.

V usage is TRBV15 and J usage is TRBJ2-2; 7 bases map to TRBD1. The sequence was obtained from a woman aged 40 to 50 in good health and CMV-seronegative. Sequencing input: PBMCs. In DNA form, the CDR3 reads TGTGCCACCAGCAGATGGCGGACAGGCAACACCGGGGAGCTGTTTTTT. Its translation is CATSRWRTGNTGELFF.